This entry lists 2 T cell receptor beta chains sequenced from one sample in a study of shared clonotypes between healthy human individuals. Profiled with immunoSEQ multiplex PCR; TCRdb holds only in-frame clones, not every one. The sample lists around 2,000,000 clones; roughly 94% were seen once. The sequencing input was naive CD4+ T cells sorted from blood. Regarding subset: CD45RA+ positively selected. These receptors all come from a man between 18 and 29 years old in good health.

As concerns this clone: One end of the junction does not line up with germline, which may come from a read error. This chain joins TRBV5-1 and TRBJ2-5, with D perhaps matching TRBD2 (7 bases). Per germline, CDR1 SGHRS and CDR2 YFSETQ. CDR3 length: 14 residues. CDR3 region: CASSLGGPQEIQYF. The CDR3 DNA follows: TGCGCCAGCAGCCTCGGGGGGCCCCAAGAGATCCAGTACTTC.

The chain couples TRBV18 to TRBJ2-3; the D gene is possibly TRBD2 (5 bases). Germline V gene lookup returns CDR1 KGHSH and CDR2 LQKENI. The CDR3 extends over 16 amino acids. Trimming removed 3 bases at V and 3 bases at J, with 16 bases between. The CDR3 DNA sequence: TGTGCCAGCTCACCCATACCACTAGTCTCGACAGATACGCAGTATTTT. It encodes CASSPIPLVSTDTQYF. Based on the CDR3 plus reference TRBV18 and TRBJ2-3, the full variable domain is NAGVMQNPRHLVRRRGQEARLRCSPMKGHSHVYWYRQLPEEGLKFMVYLQKENIIDESGMPKERFSAEFPKEGPSILRIQQVVRGDSAAYFCASSPIPLVSTDTQYFGPGTRLTVL.